One and the same sample provided the 27 T cell receptor beta chains below, sequenced in a study of blood T cell repertoires in COVID-19. TCRdb keeps only in-frame clones here, not all; method: immunoSEQ multiplex PCR. The table lists about 180,000 clones, roughly four fifths of them singletons. The sample was peripheral blood. Source of these receptors: a human donor in a cohort sampled during active COVID-19.

The chain joins TRBV2 to TRBJ2-3; 8 positions agree with TRBD2. The CDR3 is 15 residues long. Per the germline V gene, CDR1 is SNHLY and CDR2 is FYNNEI. With 7 bases clipped from V and 1 base from J, the junction kept 7 bases outside the gene matches. This CDR3 is CASKERESGTDTQYF. In DNA, the CDR3 is TGTGCCAGCAAGGAGCGGGAGAGTGGCACAGATACGCAGTATTTT.

The V gene is TRBV3-1 (or the pseudogene TRBV3-2), the J gene TRBJ1-1; 8 nucleotides line up with TRBD1. The ends lost 6 bases at V and 5 bases at J; junction bases unmatched: 8. The germline CDR1 and CDR2 sequences are LGHDT and YNNKEL (reference sequence). The CDR3 is 14 amino acids. CDR3 in DNA: TGTGCCAGCAGACCCCAGGGGGCTAGGACTGAAGCTTTCTTT. Amino acids: CASRPQGARTEAFF.

The chain has TRBV24-1 and TRBJ1-5, with D maybe TRBD1 (6 bases). The CDR3 length is 13 residues. Trimming took off 9 bases at V and 3 bases at J, with 11 bases between the two ends. Germline lookup yields CDR1 KGHDR and CDR2 SFDVKD. The DNA for the CDR3 is TGTGCCACCTCCACAGGGTACAATCAGCCCCAGCATTTT. Its protein product is CATSTGYNQPQHF.

The CDR3 protein is CASSILAVPDTQYF. The CDR3 DNA follows: TGTGCCAGTAGTATACTAGCGGTCCCAGATACGCAGTATTTT. This chain connects TRBV19 to TRBJ2-3; 7 bases line up with TRBD2. Germline lookup yields CDR1 LNHDA and CDR2 SQIVND (reference sequence). The V and J ends lost 2 bases and 4 bases, in that order; junction bases with no gene match: 3. The CDR3 totals 14 residues.

The gene calls are TRBV4-1 and TRBJ2-5, with TRBD1 matching 10 bases. Trimming cost V 10 bases and J 4 bases; bases outside gene matches: 12. The germline V gene encodes CDR1 MGHRA and CDR2 YSYEKL. CDR3 length: 15 amino acids. CDR3 region: CATKAGTGERETQYF. Written as DNA, the CDR3 is TGCGCCACCAAAGCCGGGACAGGGGAACGAGAGACCCAGTACTTC.

The J gene is TRBJ1-1, the V gene TRBV4-3, with D uncertain. The CDR3 totals 15 residues. V shed 4 bases and J shed 4 bases, with 16 bases lying between them. Germline values: CDR1 LGHNA, CDR2 YSLEER. The CDR3 loop reads CASSRAFALSTEAFF. The CDR3 bases are TGCGCCAGCAGCCGCGCATTTGCGTTAAGCACTGAAGCTTTCTTT.

Comment on this clone: One junction end disagrees with the germline gene, perhaps due to a read error. The chain has TRBV2 and TRBJ2-7; 10 bases fit TRBD2. The CDR3 has 16 residues. CDR1 is SNHLY and CDR2 is FYNNEI in the germline V gene. The CDR3 here is CASSEDSSGRPYEQYF. The DNA for the CDR3 is TGTGCCAGCAGCGAAGACTCTAGCGGGAGACCCTACGAGCAGTACTTC.

The chain uses TRBV3-1 (or the pseudogene TRBV3-2) and TRBJ1-6; D is ambiguous. In germline, CDR1 is LGHDT, CDR2 YNNKEL (reference sequence). The V and J ends lost 1 base and 1 base respectively, with 8 bases between them. CDR3 size: 16 residues. This CDR3 is CASSQVGGSYNSPLHF. CDR3 sequence (DNA): TGTGCCAGCAGCCAAGTTGGAGGGTCCTATAATTCACCCCTCCACTTT.

V is TRBV5-1 and J is TRBJ1-4, with D possibly TRBD1 on 6 matching bases. Germline CDR1 is SGHRS and CDR2 is YFSETQ. The CDR3 sequence is 17 residues long. The germline V and J ends were trimmed by 2 bases and 0 bases, with 14 bases remaining between them. In nucleotides, the CDR3 is TGCGCCAGCAGCTTAACCAGGGGATCAGCAACTAATGAAAAACTGTTTTTT. Its protein is CASSLTRGSATNEKLFF.

V and J are TRBV7-9 and TRBJ2-7; 7 bases agree with TRBD1. The V and J ends lost 5 bases and 6 bases, in that order; junction bases with no gene match: 7. This CDR3 is built from 13 residues. The germline CDR1 and CDR2 sequences are SEHNR and FQNEAQ (reference sequence). The CDR3 nucleotides read TGTGCCAGCAGCCCGGGACAGTCAGGCGAGCAGTACTTC. This codes for CASSPGQSGEQYF.

This clone was counted only a few times. The V and J genes are TRBV6-6 and TRBJ2-3, with D perhaps TRBD2 (5 bases). Germline CDR1 reads MNHNY; CDR2 reads SVGAGI (reference sequence). V was cut by 0 bases and J by 1 base, with 11 bases left in between. CDR3 size: 16 residues. The CDR3 here is CASSYSRARGTDTQYF. DNA for the CDR3: TGTGCCAGCAGTTACTCGAGGGCCCGAGGCACAGATACGCAGTATTTT.

The chain uses TRBV15 and TRBJ1-5; D is unclear. V was trimmed by 2 bases and J by 5 bases, leaving 13 bases between them. The CDR3 loop spans 15 amino acids. Germline CDR1 and CDR2: LNHNV and YYDKDF (reference sequence). CDR3 sequence: CATSRIRSEHQPQHF. In nucleotides, the CDR3 is TGTGCCACCAGCAGAATAAGATCGGAGCATCAGCCCCAGCATTTT.

The V call is TRBV18, the J call TRBJ1-2; 7 bases map to TRBD1. The germline V gene has CDR1 KGHSH and CDR2 LQKENI. J gave up 3 bases and V 2 bases, and 6 bases lay outside the gene matches. The length of the CDR3 is 15 residues. The CDR3 DNA reads as TGTGCCAGCTCACCATCGACAGGGTCGGACTATGGCTACACCTTC. Protein sequence: CASSPSTGSDYGYTF.

The chain uses TRBV15 and TRBJ1-5, with D possibly matching TRBD1 (6 bases). The germline V gene encodes CDR1 LNHNV and CDR2 YYDKDF (reference sequence). With 5 bases removed from V and 1 base from J, the gap between germline ends came to 15 bases. This CDR3 spans 16 amino acids. The CDR3 nucleotides read TGTGCCACCAGCCCCGGGGGGCAGGGGAGCAATCAGCCCCAGCATTTT. It encodes CATSPGGQGSNQPQHF.

This chain joins TRBV25-1 and TRBJ2-1, with D possibly matching TRBD1 (5 bases). The CDR3 is 15 amino acids. Germline values: CDR1 MGHDK, CDR2 SYGVNS. V was pared by 3 bases and J by 9 bases, with 18 bases between. CDR3 residues: CASSEPKTGSTEQFF. In nucleotides, the CDR3 is TGTGCCAGCAGTGAGCCGAAAACAGGAAGCACTGAGCAGTTCTTC.

The chain joins TRBV13 to TRBJ2-5, with 13 bases that match TRBD2. Losses at the gene ends were 4 bases for V and 1 base for J; bases not matched to a gene: 3. The CDR3 spans 16 residues. Germline V gene lookup returns CDR1 PRHDT and CDR2 FYEKMQ (reference sequence). CDR3 sequence: CASSWGLAGFQETQYF. The CDR3 region has the DNA TGTGCCAGCAGCTGGGGACTAGCGGGATTCCAAGAGACCCAGTACTTC.

Turning to this clone: The same CDR3 can be traced to other DNA sequences in this sample. CDR3 sequence reads: CASSLAAGGTEAFF. Here the CDR3 DNA reads TGCGCCAGCAGCTTGGCGGCAGGGGGCACTGAAGCTTTCTTT. The chain carries TRBV5-1 and TRBJ1-1, with TRBD1 matching 7 bases. The CDR3 runs 14 residues. Germline values: CDR1 SGHRS, CDR2 YFSETQ. The V segment lost 0 bases and the J segment 4 bases; nucleotides outside the gene matches: 3.

The chain links TRBV5-8 to TRBJ2-7; TRBD1 agrees at 7 bases. With V trimmed by 4 bases and J by 0 bases, 10 bases remained unmatched. This CDR3 is 16 amino acids long. The germline V gene encodes CDR1 SGHTS and CDR2 YDEGEE. The DNA for the CDR3 is TGTGCCAGCAGCGGGGGCCGGGACAGATTCTCCTACGAGCAGTACTTC. This gives the protein CASSGGRDRFSYEQYF.

This chain links TRBV24-1 with TRBJ2-1, with D possibly TRBD2 on 6 matching bases. V lost 3 bases and J lost 10, with 9 bases in between. The CDR3 spans 12 residues. Germline-derived CDR1 and CDR2 are KGHDR and SFDVKD. The DNA of the CDR3 is TGTGCCACCAGTGATGGGGGGAGGGAGCAGTTCTTC. This encodes CATSDGGREQFF.

The chain uses TRBV6-5 and TRBJ1-1, with no clear D. Trimming took 4 bases from V and 5 from J, leaving 11 bases between them. This CDR3 has 13 residues. Per germline, CDR1 MNHEY and CDR2 SVGAGI. The CDR3 loop is CASSSISGTEAFF. CDR3 DNA: TGTGCCAGCAGTTCAATCTCGGGTACTGAAGCTTTCTTT.

V is TRBV9 and J is TRBJ2-3; TRBD2 agrees at 8 bases. Germline CDR1 is SGDLS and CDR2 is YYNGEE. With 0 bases clipped from V and 3 bases from J, the junction kept 6 bases outside the gene matches. The CDR3 length is 16 residues. CDR3 in amino acids: CASSVGNSGVTDTQYF. The CDR3 nucleotides read TGTGCCAGCAGCGTAGGGAATAGCGGGGTAACAGATACGCAGTATTTT. Combining the CDR3 with reference TRBV9 and TRBJ2-3 gives the whole variable domain DSGVTQTPKHLITATGQRVTLRCSPRSGDLSVYWYQQSLDQGLQFLIQYYNGEERAKGNILERFSAQQFPDLHSELNLSSLELGDSALYFCASSVGNSGVTDTQYFGPGTRLTVL.

This chain uses TRBV3-1 (or the pseudogene TRBV3-2) with TRBJ2-2; 11 bases align to TRBD1. Trimming cost V 6 bases and J 7 bases; bases outside gene matches: 10. The CDR3 is 16 amino acids. Germline lookup yields CDR1 LGHDT and CDR2 YNNKEL (reference sequence). CDR3 sequence: CASSPWTGGSSGELFF. The CDR3 DNA is TGTGCCAGCAGTCCCTGGACAGGGGGCTCAAGCGGGGAGCTGTTTTTT.

A few counts support this clone. The CDR3 is CASSHGGLDEQYF. The CDR3 DNA sequence: TGTGCCAGCAGCCATGGGGGCCTCGACGAGCAGTACTTC. V is TRBV3-1 (or the pseudogene TRBV3-2) and J is TRBJ2-7; tentatively, D is TRBD1 (6 bases). Trimming left V 3 bases short and J 5 bases short, with 11 bases between. CDR3 length: 13 residues. Germline CDR1 is LGHDT and CDR2 is YNNKEL (reference sequence).

The chain uses TRBV9 and TRBJ1-3, with D possibly being TRBD1 (5 bases). V shed 3 bases and J shed 0 bases, with 13 bases lying between them. The CDR3 contains 16 residues. The germline CDR1 and CDR2 sequences are SGDLS and YYNGEE. In nucleotides, the CDR3 is TGTGCCAGCAGCGGAGCCGGGGGATTCTCTGGAAACACCATATATTTT. Translated: CASSGAGGFSGNTIYF.

The J gene is TRBJ2-7, the V gene TRBV9; no reliable D call. This CDR3 is built from 14 residues. Germline V gene sequence: CDR1 SGDLS, CDR2 YYNGEE. Trimming removed 1 base from V and 2 bases from J, with 10 bases in between. The DNA for the CDR3 is TGTGCCAGCAGCGTATCCCCCTCGGCCTACGAGCAGTACTTC. Residues: CASSVSPSAYEQYF.

This chain joins TRBV28 and TRBJ2-7; perhaps TRBD1 as D (5 bases). From germline, CDR1 is MDHEN and CDR2 SYDVKM. The ends were cut back, 4 bases at V and 0 bases at J, with 13 bases in the middle. The CDR3 covers 15 residues. The CDR3 region is CASSSRTLRSYEQYF. DNA of the CDR3: TGTGCCAGCAGTTCCCGGACACTACGCTCCTACGAGCAGTACTTC. Supplemented by reference TRBV28 and TRBJ2-7, the full variable domain reads DVKVTQSSRYLVKRTGEKVFLECVQDMDHENMFWYRQDPGLGLRLIYFSYDVKMKEKGDIPEGYSVSREKKERFSLILESASTNQTSMYLCASSSRTLRSYEQYFGPGTRLTVT.

A single count supports this clone. V and J are TRBV6-5 and TRBJ2-7; 7 bases are shared with TRBD1. V lost 6 bases, J lost 0 bases, and 8 bases stayed unmatched. CDR1 and CDR2 from the germline V gene are MNHEY and SVGAGI. There are 15 residues in the CDR3. The CDR3 DNA sequence: TGTGCCAGCAGACGGGACAGCTTCACCTCCTACGAGCAGTACTTC. Protein product: CASRRDSFTSYEQYF.